This T cell receptor beta chain appears in the sequencing data of a study of blood T cell repertoires in COVID-19. Study overall: Samples of COVID-19 (acute and convalescent) were obtained from the United States, Italy and Spain.

TCRdb's table, derived via immunoSEQ multiplex PCR, lists solely in-frame clones and lacks some. There are under 150,000 clones in the sample; 75% to 90% occur only once, and 15% to 20% lies in the top ten. Unmatched junction bases numbered 15, after V lost 6 bases and J lost 4 bases. CDR3 length equals 18 residues. Looked up from germline, CDR1 is WSHSY and CDR2 is SAAADI. Sequencing was carried out using PBMCs or T cells enriched from blood (not recorded which). This TCR derives from a man in his thirties or forties who had recovered from COVID-19. This chain connects TRBV10-2 to TRBJ1-2; 12 positions match TRBD1. The CDR3 protein is CASRPPPGQGAKAYGYTF. CDR3 DNA: TGCGCCAGCAGACCCCCACCGGGACAGGGGGCGAAGGCCTATGGCTACACCTTC.